This TCR beta chain was obtained from a study of tumor and adjacent non-tumor tissue in lung cancer. A modified ARM-PCR protocol with three rounds of nested PCR amplified TCRbeta. Each CDR3 protein gets one entry after TCRdb re-called the multiplex PCR reads with MiXCR. In the table there are more than 85,000 distinct CDR3 sequences, about 63% of which are singletons. A word on this clonotype: Its antigen is undetermined. The junction departs from the called germline gene at one end, perhaps through a read error.

CDR1 is SGHAT and CDR2 is FQDESV in the germline V gene (reference sequence). The CDR3 length is 15 residues. Study-level findings and limits: Significantly higher TCR diversity was found in tumor than normal lung.

The template was RNA from unsorted bulk tissue. Distant lung tissue was collected more than 3 cm away from the tumor edge. V usage is TRBV11-1 and J usage is TRBJ2-3, with D hard to call. Sequenced: distant non-tumor lung tissue. This receptor was identified in a man aged 55 to 70 with non-small cell lung cancer. CDR3 region: CANSLARLLSDTQYF. CDR3 nucleotide sequence: TGTGCCAACAGCTTGGCGAGGCTACTGTCGGATACGCAGTATTTT.